These 9 T cell receptor beta chains came from one sample sequenced in a study of blood T cell repertoires in COVID-19 (dated by TCRdb to about 2020). Libraries were built with the immunoSEQ multiplex PCR assay. What TCRdb holds here is the immuneACCESS table cut down to in-frame rearrangements. Part of the clones is not present; checked against another copy, under half of the missing clones reflect an unresolved V gene, and the others are unexplained. This sample is represented by some 160,000 clones; around 79% of them were singletons. The leading ten clones occupy 15% to 20% of the sample. Sequencing was carried out using PBMCs or T cells enriched from blood (not recorded which). The source is an older woman in a cohort exposed to, infected with or recovered from COVID-19 (not recorded which).

V is TRBV5-6 and J is TRBJ1-6; unclear D gene. This CDR3 region has 14 residues. Germline V gene lookup returns CDR1 SGHDT and CDR2 YYEEEE. Trimming pared 4 bases from V and 4 bases from J, leaving 9 bases between. The CDR3 spells CASSATVYNSPLHF. CDR3 nucleotides: TGTGCCAGCAGCGCAACTGTGTATAATTCACCCCTCCACTTT.

V usage is TRBV7-2 and J usage is TRBJ2-1; D might be TRBD2 (5 bases). The ends were cut back, 2 bases at V and 3 bases at J, with 14 bases in the middle. Germline lookup yields CDR1 SGHTA and CDR2 FQGNSA. There are 16 residues in the CDR3. The CDR3 sequence: CASSLWELSDYNEQFF. The CDR3 coding sequence is TGTGCCAGCAGCTTATGGGAGCTCTCTGACTACAATGAGCAGTTCTTC.

CDR3 sequence: CATSDSDRLGANVLTF. In nucleotides, the CDR3 is TGTGCCACCAGTGATTCCGACAGACTCGGGGCCAACGTCCTGACTTTC. V gene TRBV24-1 combines with J gene TRBJ2-6; the D gene is possibly TRBD1 (5 bases). This CDR3 comprises 16 residues. CDR1 and CDR2 from the germline V gene are KGHDR and SFDVKD. V was clipped by 2 bases and J by 4 bases, with 11 bases between them.

The V call is TRBV7-8, the J call TRBJ1-4; D remains ambiguous. CDR3 length equals 13 residues. The germline V gene has CDR1 SGHVS and CDR2 FQNEAQ. Trimming shortened V by 5 bases and J by 5 bases, and 9 bases separated the two germline ends. The CDR3 sequence is CASSGSPNEKLFF. The CDR3 nucleotides are TGTGCCAGCAGCGGCAGTCCCAATGAAAAACTGTTTTTT.

Only a few counts were recorded for this clone. The CDR3 sequence: CASSPQLAQSGETQYF. CDR3 sequence (DNA): TGTGCCAGCAGCCCGCAACTAGCTCAGAGTGGAGAGACCCAGTACTTC. The rearrangement uses TRBV7-9 and TRBJ2-5; D is perhaps TRBD2 (6 bases). The CDR3 extends over 16 amino acids. Trimming removed 5 bases from V and 4 bases from J, with 20 bases in between. Germline assignment: CDR1 SEHNR and CDR2 FQNEAQ (reference sequence). Combining the CDR3 with reference TRBV7-9 and TRBJ2-5 gives the whole variable domain DTGVSQNPRHKITKRGQNVTFRCDPISEHNRLYWYRQTLGQGPEFLTYFQNEAQLEKSRLLSDRFSAERPKGSFSTLEIQRTEQGDSAMYLCASSPQLAQSGETQYFGPGTRLLVL.

The chain combines TRBV18 with TRBJ2-7, with 10 bases fitting TRBD2. Germline V gives CDR1 KGHSH, CDR2 LQKENI. The ends lost 2 bases at V and 3 bases at J; junction bases unmatched: 1. The CDR3 is made up of 14 amino acids. This chain's CDR3 is CASSPSGRDYEQYF. The CDR3 DNA is TGTGCCAGCTCACCAAGCGGGAGGGACTACGAGCAGTACTTC.

The V call is TRBV2, the J call TRBJ2-1; 9 nucleotides line up with TRBD1. Germline values: CDR1 SNHLY, CDR2 FYNNEI. The CDR3 runs to 13 residues. V shed 7 bases, J shed 6 bases, and the junction held 4 bases outside the gene matches. This CDR3 reads CASNRDRANEQFF. The CDR3 DNA reads as TGTGCCAGCAACCGGGACAGGGCCAATGAGCAGTTCTTC.

This clone turned up a few times. The chain employs TRBV6-5 and TRBJ1-1; D uncertain. Germline CDR1 is MNHEY and CDR2 is SVGAGI. CDR3 length: 13 amino acids. V lost 2 bases, J lost 4 bases, and 8 bases lay in between. The CDR3 spells CASSYLRSTEAFF. CDR3 DNA: TGTGCCAGCAGTTACCTGAGGAGCACTGAAGCTTTCTTT.

The rearrangement links TRBV20-1 to TRBJ1-1; D might be TRBD1 (6 bases). The V gene's germline CDR1 is DFQATT and CDR2 SNEGSKA (reference sequence). V was trimmed by 5 bases and J by 0 bases, leaving 13 bases between them. The CDR3 runs to 14 residues. The CDR3 DNA is TGCAGTGCTGGTGCAGGGGCCATGAACACTGAAGCTTTCTTT. It codes for CSAGAGAMNTEAFF.